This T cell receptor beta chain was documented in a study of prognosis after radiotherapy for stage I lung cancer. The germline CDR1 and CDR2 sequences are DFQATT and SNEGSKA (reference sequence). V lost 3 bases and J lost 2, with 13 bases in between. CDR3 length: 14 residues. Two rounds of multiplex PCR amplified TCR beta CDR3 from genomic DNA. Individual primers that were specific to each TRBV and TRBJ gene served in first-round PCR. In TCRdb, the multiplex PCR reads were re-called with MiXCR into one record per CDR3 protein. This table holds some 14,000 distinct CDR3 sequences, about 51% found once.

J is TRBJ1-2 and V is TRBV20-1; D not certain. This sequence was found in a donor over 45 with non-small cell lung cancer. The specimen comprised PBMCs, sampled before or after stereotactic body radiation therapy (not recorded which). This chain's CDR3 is CSASSSFTNYGYTF. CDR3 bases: TGCAGTGCTAGTTCGTCCTTCACCAACTATGGCTACACCTTC.